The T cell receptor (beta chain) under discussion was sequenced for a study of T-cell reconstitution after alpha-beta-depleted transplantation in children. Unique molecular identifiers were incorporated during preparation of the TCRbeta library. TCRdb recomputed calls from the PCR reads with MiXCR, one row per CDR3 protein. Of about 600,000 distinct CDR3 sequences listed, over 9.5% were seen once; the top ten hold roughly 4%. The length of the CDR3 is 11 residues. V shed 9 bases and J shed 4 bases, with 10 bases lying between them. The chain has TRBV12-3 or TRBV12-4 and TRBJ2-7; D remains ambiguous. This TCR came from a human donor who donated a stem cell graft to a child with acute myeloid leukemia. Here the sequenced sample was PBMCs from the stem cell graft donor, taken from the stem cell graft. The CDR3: CARSARYEQYF. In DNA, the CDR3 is TGTGCCAGGAGTGCGAGGTACGAGCAGTACTTC.